Below, 3 T cell receptor beta chains from the same sample are listed, as sequenced in a study of shared clonotypes between healthy human individuals. Generated by immunoSEQ multiplex PCR, the TCRdb table keeps only in-frame clones and is missing some. The sample carries about 480,000 clones, roughly 79% recorded once. What was sequenced was PBMCs. The receptors were gathered from a woman in her forties in good health. Some clones in this sample may be carry-over from other donors' samples.

This chain uses TRBV5-1 with TRBJ1-1; D is ambiguous. CDR3 length: 14 amino acids. Germline CDR1 and CDR2: SGHRS and YFSETQ. The V gene lost 1 base and the J gene lost 6 bases, with 13 bases spanning the gap. CDR3 amino acids: CASSLSRIGSEAFF. As DNA, the CDR3 is TGCGCCAGCAGCTTGTCCAGGATCGGATCTGAAGCTTTCTTT. Using reference TRBV5-1 and TRBJ1-1 for the parts outside the CDR3, the full variable domain is KAGVTQTPRYLIKTRGQQVTLSCSPISGHRSVSWYQQTPGQGLQFLFEYFSETQRNKGNFPGRFSGRQFSNSRSEMNVSTLELGDSALYLCASSLSRIGSEAFFGQGTRLTVV.

This chain links TRBV18 with TRBJ2-3, with 7 positions matching TRBD2. CDR1 KGHSH and CDR2 LQKENI come from the germline V gene. The V and J ends lost 4 bases and 1 base, in that order; junction bases with no gene match: 11. The length of the CDR3 is 17 residues. This CDR3 reads CASSQGAFTSGTDTQYF. As DNA, the CDR3 is TGTGCCAGCTCACAAGGGGCATTTACTAGCGGCACAGATACGCAGTATTTT.

The chain links TRBV27 to TRBJ2-1; no clear D. V lost 1 base and J lost 3, with 4 bases in between. There are 13 residues in the CDR3. CDR1 MNHEY and CDR2 SMNVEV come from the germline V gene (reference sequence). The CDR3 DNA sequence: TGTGCCAGCAGTTTATACGGCTACAATGAGCAGTTCTTC. Translating it yields CASSLYGYNEQFF.